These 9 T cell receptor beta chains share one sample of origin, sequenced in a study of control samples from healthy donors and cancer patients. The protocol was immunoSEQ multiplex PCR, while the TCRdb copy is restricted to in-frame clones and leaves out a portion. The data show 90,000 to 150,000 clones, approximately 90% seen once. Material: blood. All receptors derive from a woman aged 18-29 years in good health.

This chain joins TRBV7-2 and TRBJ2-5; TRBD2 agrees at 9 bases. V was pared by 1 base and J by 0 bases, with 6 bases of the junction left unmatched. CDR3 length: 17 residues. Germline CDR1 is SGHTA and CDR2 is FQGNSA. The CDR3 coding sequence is TGTGCCAGCAGCTTAGGCCTTAGCGGGGGAAACCAAGAGACCCAGTACTTC. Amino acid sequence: CASSLGLSGGNQETQYF.

CDR3 loop: CASGLVQGSINYGYTF. The CDR3, as DNA: TGTGCTAGTGGTTTGGTACAGGGCTCAATTAACTATGGCTACACCTTC. The V call is TRBV12-5, the J call TRBJ1-2; possibly TRBD1 for D (6 bases). This CDR3 is 16 amino acids long. V was clipped by 0 bases and J by 1 base, with 12 bases between them. Germline CDR1 reads LGHNT; CDR2 reads FRNRAP.

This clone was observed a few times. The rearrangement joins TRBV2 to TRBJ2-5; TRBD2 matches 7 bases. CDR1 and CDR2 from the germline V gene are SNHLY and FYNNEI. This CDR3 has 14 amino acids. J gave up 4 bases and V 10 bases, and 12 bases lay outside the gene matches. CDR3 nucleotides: TGTGCCACAGCCACTAGCGAATTAAGAGAGACCCAGTACTTC. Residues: CATATSELRETQYF.

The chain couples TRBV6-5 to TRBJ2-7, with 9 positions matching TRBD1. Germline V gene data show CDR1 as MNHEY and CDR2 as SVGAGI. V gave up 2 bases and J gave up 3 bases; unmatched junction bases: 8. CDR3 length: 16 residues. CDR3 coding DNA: TGTGCCAGCAGTTACCTGGCGACAGGGGGGAACTACGAGCAGTACTTC. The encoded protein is CASSYLATGGNYEQYF.

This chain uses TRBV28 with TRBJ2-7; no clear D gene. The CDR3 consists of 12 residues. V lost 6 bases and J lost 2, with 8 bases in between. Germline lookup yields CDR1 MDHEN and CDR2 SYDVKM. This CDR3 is CASRLGPYEQYF. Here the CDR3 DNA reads TGTGCCAGCAGGCTCGGGCCCTACGAGCAGTACTTC.

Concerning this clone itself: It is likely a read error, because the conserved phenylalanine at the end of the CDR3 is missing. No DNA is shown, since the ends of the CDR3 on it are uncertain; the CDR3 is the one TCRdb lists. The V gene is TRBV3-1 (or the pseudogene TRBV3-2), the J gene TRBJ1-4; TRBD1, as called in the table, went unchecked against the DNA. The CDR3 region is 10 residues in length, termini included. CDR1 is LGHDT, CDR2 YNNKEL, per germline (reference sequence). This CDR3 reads CASSQVDRPS.

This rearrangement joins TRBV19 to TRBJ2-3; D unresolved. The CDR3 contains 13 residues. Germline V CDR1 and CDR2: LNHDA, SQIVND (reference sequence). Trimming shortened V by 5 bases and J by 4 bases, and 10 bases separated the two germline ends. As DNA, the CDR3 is TGTGCCAGTAGTGATGTAGAGTCAGATACGCAGTATTTT. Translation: CASSDVESDTQYF.

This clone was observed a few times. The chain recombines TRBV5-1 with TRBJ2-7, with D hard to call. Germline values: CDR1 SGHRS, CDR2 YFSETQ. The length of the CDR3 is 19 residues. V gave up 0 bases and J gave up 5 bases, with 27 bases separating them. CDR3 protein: CASSLDSKRAYPPRNEQYF. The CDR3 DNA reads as TGCGCCAGCAGCTTGGATTCGAAACGGGCCTACCCCCCTCGGAACGAGCAGTACTTC.

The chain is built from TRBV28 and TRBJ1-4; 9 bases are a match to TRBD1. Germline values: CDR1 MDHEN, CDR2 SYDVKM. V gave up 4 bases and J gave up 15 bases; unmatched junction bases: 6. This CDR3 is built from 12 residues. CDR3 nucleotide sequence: TGTGCCAGCAGTTCAGACAGGGGGATTTTGTTTTTT. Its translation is CASSSDRGILFF.